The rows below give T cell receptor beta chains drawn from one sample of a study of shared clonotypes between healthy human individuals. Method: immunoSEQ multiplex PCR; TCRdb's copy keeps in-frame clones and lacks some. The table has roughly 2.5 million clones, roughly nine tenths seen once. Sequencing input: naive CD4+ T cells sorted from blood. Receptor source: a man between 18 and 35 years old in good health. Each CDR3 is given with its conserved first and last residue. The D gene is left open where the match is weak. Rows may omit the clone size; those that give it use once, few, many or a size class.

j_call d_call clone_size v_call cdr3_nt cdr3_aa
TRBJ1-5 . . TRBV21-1 TGTGCCAGCAGCCGGGACAGGGATCAGCCCCAGCATTTT CASSRDRDQPQHF
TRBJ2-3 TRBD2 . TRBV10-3 TGTGCCATCAGTGAGTCGTACGGCGGGGGATCCACAGATACGCAGTATTTT CAISESYGGGSTDTQYF
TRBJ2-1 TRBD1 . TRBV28 TGTGCCAGCTTACAGGGGCAGTACAATGAGCAGTTCTTC CASLQGQYNEQFF
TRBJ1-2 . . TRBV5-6 TGTGCCAGCAGCTTTTCTATAGGTACGGTGGGCTACACCTTC CASSFSIGTVGYTF
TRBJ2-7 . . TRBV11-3 TGTGCCAGCAGCTTCCCCTTGGTGCAGTACTTC CASSFPLVQYF
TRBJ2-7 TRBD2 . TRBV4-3 TGCGCCAGCAGCCAAGAGGTTCTAGCGGGTCGCTCCTACGAGCAGTACTTC CASSQEVLAGRSYEQYF
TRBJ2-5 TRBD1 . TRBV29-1 TGCAGCGCATGGACAGGGGTAAAACAAGAGACCCAGTACTTC CSAWTGVKQETQYF
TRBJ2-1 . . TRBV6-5 TGTGCCAGCAGCCCGAGTGGAGCCCCCTCGTATGAGCAGTTCTTC CASSPSGAPSYEQFF
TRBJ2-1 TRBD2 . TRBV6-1 TGTGCCAGCAGTGGTGGCCTAGCGGGGGTCCGTTCCTACAATGAGCAGTTCTTC CASSGGLAGVRSYNEQFF
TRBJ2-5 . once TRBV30 TGTGCCTGGAGGGATAGCCCCCACCAAGAGACCCAGTACTTC CAWRDSPHQETQYF
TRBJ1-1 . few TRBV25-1 TGTGCCAGCAGTGAATTTGTGGGAGGGGGCACTGAAGCTTTCTTT CASSEFVGGGTEAFF
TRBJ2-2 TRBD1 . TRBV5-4 TGTGCCAGCAGGCGAACAGGGGGGACCGGGGAGCTGTTTTTT CASRRTGGTGELFF
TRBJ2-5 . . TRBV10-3 TGTGCCATCAGTGAAGGACAGCAAGAGACCCAGTACTTC CAISEGQQETQYF
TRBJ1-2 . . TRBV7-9 TGTGCCAGCAGCTTAGCCCTGGAGGGCTACTATGGCTACACCTTC CASSLALEGYYGYTF
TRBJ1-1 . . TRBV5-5 TGTGCCAGCAGTGGACAGTCAAACACTGAAGCTTTCTTT CASSGQSNTEAFF
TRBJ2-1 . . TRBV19 TGTGCCAGTAGTCAGGGACTGCTGAACTACAATGAGCAGTTCTTC CASSQGLLNYNEQFF
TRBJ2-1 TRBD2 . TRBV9 TGTGCCAGCAGCGTAAATAGCGGGGTAGTCAATGAGCAGTTCTTC CASSVNSGVVNEQFF
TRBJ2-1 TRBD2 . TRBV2 TGTGCCAGCAGCCGACTAGCGGGAGGGCCTAGGAATGAGCAGTTCTTC CASSRLAGGPRNEQFF
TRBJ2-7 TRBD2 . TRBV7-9 TGTGCCAGCAGCTTAGCGGGCAAACTAGCGGGAGCATACGAGCAGTACTTC CASSLAGKLAGAYEQYF
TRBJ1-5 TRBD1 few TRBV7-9 TGTGCCAGCAGCCCGGGACAGACTCACAATCAGCCCCAGCATTTT CASSPGQTHNQPQHF
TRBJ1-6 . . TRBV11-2 TGTGCCAGCAGCCGGGGGAGGGGGTGGAATTCACCCCTCCACTTT CASSRGRGWNSPLHF
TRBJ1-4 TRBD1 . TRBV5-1 TGCGCCAGCAGCTTGGAATCAGGGGGAGTCGGTGAAAAACTGTTTTTT CASSLESGGVGEKLFF
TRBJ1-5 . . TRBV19 TGTGCCAGTAGTATAGAATGGGGAATGGATCAGCCCCAGCATTTT CASSIEWGMDQPQHF
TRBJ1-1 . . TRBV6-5 TGTGCCAGCAGTTACGGAGGGTTAAAAACTGAAGCTTTCTTT CASSYGGLKTEAFF
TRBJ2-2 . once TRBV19 TGTGCCAGTAGTATAGGGGTACAAATCCCGGGCGGGGAGCTGTTTTTT CASSIGVQIPGGELFF
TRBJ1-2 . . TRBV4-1 TGCGCCAGCAGCCAAGGGGCCGACAGATATAACTATGGCTACACCTTC CASSQGADRYNYGYTF
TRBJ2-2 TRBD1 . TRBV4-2 TGTGCCAGCAGCCACTCCTTAATACGGACAGGGAACACCGGGGAGCTGTTTTTT CASSHSLIRTGNTGELFF
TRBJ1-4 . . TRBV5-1 TGCGCCAGCAGCCCCAACGAGGTGGTAGGGGGTGAAAAACTGTTTTTT CASSPNEVVGGEKLFF
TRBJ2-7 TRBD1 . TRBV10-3 TGTGCCATTGGGCCGGGACAGGGAACCTACGAGCAGTACTTC CAIGPGQGTYEQYF
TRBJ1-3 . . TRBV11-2 TGTGCCAGCAGCACAATTTCTGGAAACACCATATATTTT CASSTISGNTIYF
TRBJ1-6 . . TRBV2 TGTGCCAGCAGAGCGACAGCCCCTGCAAATTCACCCCTCCACTTT CASRATAPANSPLHF